These T cell receptor beta chains were read from a single sample in a study of beta chain features in type 1 diabetes. Assay: immunoSEQ multiplex PCR; the TCRdb copy retains only in-frame clones and omits some. There are under 150,000 clones in the sample; about 50% occur only once, and 0.42% lies in the top ten. The sequenced material came from Tregs from blood. All receptors come from a man between 18 and 29 years old in good health. CDR3s include the opening cysteine and the closing phenylalanine or tryptophan. The D gene is left open where the match is weak. The size of a clone is reported for some rows only, either as once, few or many, or as a class for expanded clones.

v_gene,j_gene,abundance,d_gene,CDR3aa,CDR3nt
TRBV28,TRBJ2-7,few,TRBD1,CASSDRGHYEQYF,TGTGCCAGCAGTGACAGGGGGCACTACGAGCAGTACTTC
TRBV6-5,TRBJ1-1,NA,TRBD1,CASSYWTGDNTEAFF,TGTGCCAGCAGTTACTGGACAGGGGATAACACTGAAGCTTTCTTT
TRBV7-2,TRBJ2-7,few,TRBD2,CASSLAGLEWYEQYF,TGTGCCAGCAGCTTAGCGGGACTAGAGTGGTACGAGCAGTACTTC
TRBV29-1,TRBJ1-1,NA,NA,CSVDEVGLGTEAFF,TGCAGCGTTGACGAAGTCGGGTTAGGAACTGAAGCTTTCTTT
TRBV7-9,TRBJ1-1,NA,NA,CASSLDSGFSSAEAFF,TGTGCCAGCAGCTTAGACTCAGGGTTTTCATCTGCTGAAGCTTTCTTT
TRBV29-1,TRBJ1-2,NA,NA,CSVKTGAANYGYTF,TGCAGCGTAAAGACAGGCGCCGCTAACTATGGCTACACCTTC
TRBV11-2,TRBJ2-1,few,NA,CASSLDSGLYNEQFF,TGTGCCAGCAGCTTAGATAGCGGTCTTTACAATGAGCAGTTCTTC
TRBV2,TRBJ1-1,NA,TRBD1,CASSRTGGEAFF,TGTGCCAGCAGTCGGACAGGGGGAGAAGCTTTCTTT
TRBV6-5,TRBJ1-6,NA,NA,CASSYSNPWTNSPLHF,TGTGCCAGCAGTTACTCGAACCCATGGACAAATTCACCCCTCCACTTT
TRBV7-3,TRBJ2-5,NA,TRBD1,CASSLRGLLQETQYF,TGTGCCAGCAGCCTCAGGGGGCTCCTACAAGAGACCCAGTACTTC
TRBV28,TRBJ2-3,NA,NA,CASSRVFGSDTQYF,TGTGCCAGCAGCAGGGTTTTCGGGTCAGATACGCAGTATTTT
TRBV5-4,TRBJ2-2,NA,NA,CASSPLSADTGELFF,TGTGCCAGCAGCCCCCTTTCAGCGGACACCGGGGAGCTGTTTTTT
TRBV4-2,TRBJ2-5,NA,NA,CASSFRETQYF,TGTGCCAGCAGCTTCAGGGAGACCCAGTACTTC
TRBV5-1,TRBJ2-3,few,TRBD2,CASSLLTSGVADTQYF,TGCGCCAGCAGCTTGTTAACTAGCGGGGTTGCAGATACGCAGTATTTT
TRBV2,TRBJ1-1,NA,NA,CASSEMGRVGTEAFF,TGTGCCAGCAGTGAAATGGGCAGGGTAGGGACTGAAGCTTTCTTT
TRBV28,TRBJ2-1,NA,NA,CASRLNNEQFF,TGTGCCAGCAGACTTAACAATGAGCAGTTCTTC
TRBV28,TRBJ1-5,NA,NA,CASSPLQGSSNQPQHF,TGTGCCAGCAGTCCCCTCCAGGGAAGTAGCAATCAGCCCCAGCATTTT
TRBV4-1,TRBJ2-5,once,TRBD2,CASSHAPGEGSAETQYF,TGCGCCAGCAGCCATGCCCCCGGGGAGGGGAGTGCAGAGACCCAGTACTTC
TRBV10-3,TRBJ1-2,NA,TRBD1,CAISDYFGTGDSGYTF,TGTGCCATCAGTGATTATTTCGGGACAGGGGACTCTGGCTACACCTTC
TRBV30,TRBJ2-7,NA,TRBD2,CASTSGRVHEQYF,TGTGCCAGCACTAGCGGGAGAGTACACGAGCAGTACTTC
TRBV7-2,TRBJ1-3,NA,TRBD1,CASSLGAPWDRERNTIYF,TGTGCCAGCAGCTTAGGAGCCCCCTGGGACAGGGAAAGAAACACCATATATTTT
TRBV30,TRBJ2-1,NA,NA,CAWNRRNEQFF,TGTGCCTGGAACCGGAGAAATGAGCAGTTCTTC
TRBV6-4,TRBJ2-4,NA,TRBD1,CASSDAGGNIQYF,TGTGCCAGCAGTGACGCAGGGGGAAACATTCAGTACTTC
TRBV5-1,TRBJ2-6,NA,TRBD1,CASSLVPGTGFSGANVLTF,TGCGCCAGCAGCTTGGTGCCTGGGACAGGGTTCTCTGGGGCCAACGTCCTGACTTTC
TRBV5-1,TRBJ1-6,few,TRBD1,CASSVGQGPNLPLHF,TGCGCCAGCAGCGTAGGACAGGGCCCGAATTTACCCCTCCACTTT
TRBV19,TRBJ1-1,NA,TRBD1,CASSKQGVFTLNTEAFF,TGTGCCAGTAGTAAACAGGGGGTCTTTACTTTGAACACTGAAGCTTTCTTT
TRBV30,TRBJ2-7,NA,TRBD1,CAWRMDREAYEQYF,TGTGCCTGGAGAATGGACAGGGAGGCCTACGAGCAGTACTTC
TRBV7-6,TRBJ2-7,NA,NA,CASSLAQHNIYEQYF,TGTGCCAGCAGCTTAGCGCAACACAACATCTACGAGCAGTACTTC
TRBV10-3,TRBJ1-6,NA,TRBD1,CAISEGRGDSPLHF,TGTGCCATCAGTGAAGGCAGGGGGGATTCACCCCTCCACTTT
TRBV11-2,TRBJ1-2,NA,NA,CASSLDDGFYGYTF,TGTGCCAGCAGCTTAGACGACGGGTTCTATGGCTACACCTTC
TRBV27,TRBJ2-7,NA,TRBD1,CASSPDRRFHSYEQYF,TGTGCCAGCAGTCCGGACAGGCGCTTCCACTCCTACGAGCAGTACTTC